The present T cell receptor (beta chain) was sequenced within a study of tumor-infiltrating lymphocytes in localized non-small cell lung cancer. Across the whole study: The cohort mixed smokers and never-smokers, several histologies, and some post-neoadjuvant-chemotherapy samples. Tumor tissue and non-adjacent uninvolved lung came from each patient.

Details on this clone: Its target is not known.

This CDR3 is built from 15 residues. V was cut by 0 bases and J by 4 bases, with 12 bases left in between. Per germline, CDR1 SGHTA and CDR2 FQGNSA. The repertoire was sequenced with immunoSEQ multiplex PCR; TCRdb's copy has only in-frame clones and lacks some. The sample has around 16,000 clones, around 70% seen once; the top ten hold about 9.1%. Notes on the study in general: Tumor T-cell fraction from TCR sequencing was not associated with recurrence-free survival (p = 0.61). Different pieces of the same tissue were used for each assay.

The clonotype was recovered from a human donor with non-small cell lung cancer. This chain joins TRBV7-2 and TRBJ1-1; D might be TRBD1 (6 bases). Sequenced: lung tumor tissue. This CDR3 is CASSLALAGATEAFF. The CDR3 coding sequence is TGTGCCAGCAGCTTAGCGCTGGCAGGGGCCACTGAAGCTTTCTTT.